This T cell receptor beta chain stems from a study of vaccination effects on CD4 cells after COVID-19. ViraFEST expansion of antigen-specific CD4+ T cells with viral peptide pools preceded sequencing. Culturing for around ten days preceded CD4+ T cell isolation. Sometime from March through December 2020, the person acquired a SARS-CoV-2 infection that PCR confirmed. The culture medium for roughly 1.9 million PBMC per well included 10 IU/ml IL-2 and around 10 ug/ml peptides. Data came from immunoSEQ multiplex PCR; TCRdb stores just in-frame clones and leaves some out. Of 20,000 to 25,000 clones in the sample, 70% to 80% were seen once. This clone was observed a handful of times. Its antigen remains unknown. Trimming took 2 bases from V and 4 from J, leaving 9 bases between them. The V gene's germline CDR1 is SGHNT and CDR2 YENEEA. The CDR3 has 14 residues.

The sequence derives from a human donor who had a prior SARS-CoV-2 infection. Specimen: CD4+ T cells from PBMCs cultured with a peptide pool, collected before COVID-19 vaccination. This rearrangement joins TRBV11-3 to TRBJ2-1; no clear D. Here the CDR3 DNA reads TGTGCCAGCAGCTTAAATAACCTTTACAATGAGCAGTTCTTC. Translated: CASSLNNLYNEQFF.